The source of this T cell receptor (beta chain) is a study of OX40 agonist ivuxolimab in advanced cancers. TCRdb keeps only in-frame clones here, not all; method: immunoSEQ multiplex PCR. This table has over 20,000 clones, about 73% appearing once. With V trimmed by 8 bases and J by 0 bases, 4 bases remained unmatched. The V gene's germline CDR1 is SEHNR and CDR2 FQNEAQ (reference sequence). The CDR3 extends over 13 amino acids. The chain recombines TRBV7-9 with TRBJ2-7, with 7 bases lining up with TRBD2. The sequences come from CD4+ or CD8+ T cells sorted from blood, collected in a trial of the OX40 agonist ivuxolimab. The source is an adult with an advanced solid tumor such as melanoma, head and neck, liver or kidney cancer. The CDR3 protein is CASGLAASYEQYF. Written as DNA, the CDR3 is TGTGCCAGCGGGCTAGCGGCCTCCTACGAGCAGTACTTC.